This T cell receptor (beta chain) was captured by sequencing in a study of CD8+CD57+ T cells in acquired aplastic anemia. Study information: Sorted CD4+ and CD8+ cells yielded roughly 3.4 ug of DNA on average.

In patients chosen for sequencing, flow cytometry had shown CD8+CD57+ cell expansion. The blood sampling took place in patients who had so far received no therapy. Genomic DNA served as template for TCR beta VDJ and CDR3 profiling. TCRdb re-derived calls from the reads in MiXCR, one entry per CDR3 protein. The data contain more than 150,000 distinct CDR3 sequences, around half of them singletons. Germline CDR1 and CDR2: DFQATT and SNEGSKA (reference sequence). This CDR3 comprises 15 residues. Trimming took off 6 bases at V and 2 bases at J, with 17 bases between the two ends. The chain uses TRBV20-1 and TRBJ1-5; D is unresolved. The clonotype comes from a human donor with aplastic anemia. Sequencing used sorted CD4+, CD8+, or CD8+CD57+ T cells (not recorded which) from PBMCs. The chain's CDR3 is CSAPQWGRGNQPQHF. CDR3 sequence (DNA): TGCAGTGCCCCCCAGTGGGGTCGCGGCAATCAGCCCCAGCATTTT.